This TCR beta chain was identified during a study of T-cell reconstitution after alpha-beta-depleted transplantation in children. Trimming took off 3 bases at V and 0 bases at J, with 5 bases between the two ends. Germline CDR1 reads DFQATT; CDR2 reads SNEGSKA (reference sequence). The CDR3 extends over 12 amino acids. This clonotype was observed at least ten times. Its antigen is as yet unknown. A TCRbeta library incorporating unique molecular identifiers was prepared. TCRdb recomputed calls from the PCR reads with MiXCR, one row per CDR3 protein. The table has around 370,000 distinct CDR3 sequences, about a sixth seen once. Regarding the study as a whole: The main origin of T-cell counts and diversity one year after transplant was newly produced T cells. At around two months after transplant, the alpha-beta T cells were reportedly derived from several hundred expanded clones that came from non-depleted graft cells.

The chain combines TRBV20-1 with TRBJ1-2; D not resolved. This receptor was taken from a male patient aged 2 to 9 who had a stem cell transplant for acute lymphoblastic leukemia, so the T cells may come from the graft donor. The sequences come from PBMCs, mostly from graft donor cells, collected 360 days after TCRalphabeta/CD19-depleted stem cell transplant. The CDR3 region is CSASSANYGYTF. The DNA for the CDR3 is TGCAGTGCTAGTTCGGCTAACTATGGCTACACCTTC.